The 10 T cell receptor beta chains in this list originate from one sample, sequenced in a study of blood T cell repertoires in COVID-19. Data came from immunoSEQ multiplex PCR; TCRdb stores just in-frame clones and leaves some out. Of approximately 500,000 clones listed, approximately 92% are singletons. Sequenced material: peripheral blood. These receptors were collected from a man between 18 and 29 years old with COVID-19, enrolled during active disease.

This chain connects TRBV11-2 to TRBJ2-1, with 11 bases fitting TRBD2. This CDR3 region has 15 residues. V was pared by 3 bases and J by 4 bases, with 2 bases of the junction left unmatched. Germline V gives CDR1 SGHAT, CDR2 FQNNGV. CDR3 protein: CASSLPSGGYNEQFF. The CDR3, as DNA: TGTGCCAGCAGCTTGCCTAGCGGGGGGTACAATGAGCAGTTCTTC. The variable domain in full, with the rest retrieved from reference TRBV11-2 and TRBJ2-1, is EAGVAQSPRYKIIEKRQSVAFWCNPISGHATLYWYQQILGQGPKLLIQFQNNGVVDDSQLPKDRFSAERLKGVDSTLKIQPAKLEDSAVYLCASSLPSGGYNEQFFGPGTRLTVL.

V gene TRBV30 combines with J gene TRBJ2-5; 7 bases map to TRBD2. CDR1 is GTSNPN and CDR2 is SVGIG in the germline V gene (reference sequence). The CDR3 contains 13 residues. Trimming cost V 3 bases and J 4 bases; bases outside gene matches: 5. The CDR3 sequence is CAWRMSGTETQYF. The CDR3 nucleotides read TGTGCCTGGAGAATGAGCGGGACAGAGACCCAGTACTTC.

For the CDR3, the DNA is TGTGCCAGCAGTTTAGAACACGCTAACTATGGCTACACCTTC. Protein product: CASSLEHANYGYTF. The rearrangement uses TRBV28 and TRBJ1-2; D gene ambiguous. The CDR3 has 14 residues. Germline V gene sequence: CDR1 MDHEN, CDR2 SYDVKM. Deletions cut 2 bases from V and 0 bases from J, with 7 bases between.

The V gene is TRBV19, the J gene TRBJ2-1; TRBD2 agrees at 7 bases. Germline values: CDR1 LNHDA, CDR2 SQIVND (reference sequence). This CDR3 comprises 16 residues. V was clipped by 3 bases and J by 7 bases; unmatched bases: 12. The CDR3 DNA sequence: TGTGCCAGTAGTATCGGGGCTAGCGGAGGCGGAAATGAGCAGTTCTTC. Translation gives CASSIGASGGGNEQFF.

The chain employs TRBV27 and TRBJ1-5; 8 nucleotides align to TRBD1. The CDR3 has 16 residues. Germline V gives CDR1 MNHEY, CDR2 SMNVEV (reference sequence). J lost 4 bases, V lost 6 bases, and 11 bases had no gene match. The CDR3 nucleotides are TGTGCCAGCAGATCCCATTGGACAGGGCAAAATCAGCCCCAGCATTTT. Protein: CASRSHWTGQNQPQHF.

V and J are TRBV18 and TRBJ2-5, with D perhaps matching TRBD2 (5 bases). This CDR3 region has 14 residues. Germline loops: CDR1 KGHSH, CDR2 LQKENI. Between the trimmed V and J ends, which lost 0 bases and 5 bases, there was a span of 10 bases. Here the CDR3 reads CASSPPGSRETQYF. The CDR3, as DNA: TGTGCCAGCTCACCACCGGGGAGCAGGGAGACCCAGTACTTC.

The chain couples TRBV5-4 to TRBJ2-1, with D possibly matching TRBD1 (6 bases). Germline CDR1 SGHNT, CDR2 YYREEE (reference sequence). The CDR3 has 12 amino acids. Trimming took off 4 bases at V and 7 bases at J, with 9 bases between the two ends. In nucleotides, the CDR3 is TGTGCCAGCAGCCAGGGGCTGAATGAGCAGTTCTTC. This codes for CASSQGLNEQFF.

The chain joins TRBV5-1 to TRBJ2-1; 11 bases are a match to TRBD2. With 2 bases clipped from V and 9 bases from J, the junction kept 4 bases outside the gene matches. The CDR3 runs to 14 residues. Germline V CDR1 and CDR2: SGHRS, YFSETQ. The CDR3 loop is CASSFSGRAREQFF. CDR3 sequence (DNA): TGCGCCAGCAGCTTTAGCGGGAGGGCCCGTGAGCAGTTCTTC.

This rearrangement joins TRBV7-2 to TRBJ2-5; 8 nucleotides line up with TRBD2. In germline, CDR1 is SGHTA, CDR2 FQGNSA. The CDR3 spans 13 residues. V trimming: 5 bases; J trimming: 5 bases; junction bases outside the gene matches: 4. The DNA for the CDR3 is TGTGCCAGCAGCCCGGGGGGGCGGGAGACCCAGTACTTC. Residues: CASSPGGRETQYF.

Only one count was recorded for this clone. The V and J genes are TRBV5-4 and TRBJ1-2; maybe TRBD1 (6 bases). The CDR3 sequence is 15 residues long. Germline lookup yields CDR1 SGHNT and CDR2 YYREEE (reference sequence). Trimming left V 3 bases short and J 5 bases short, with 17 bases between. CDR3 sequence reads: CASSSGQSPAYGYTF. The CDR3 bases are TGTGCCAGCAGCTCCGGACAGTCTCCAGCGTATGGCTACACCTTC.